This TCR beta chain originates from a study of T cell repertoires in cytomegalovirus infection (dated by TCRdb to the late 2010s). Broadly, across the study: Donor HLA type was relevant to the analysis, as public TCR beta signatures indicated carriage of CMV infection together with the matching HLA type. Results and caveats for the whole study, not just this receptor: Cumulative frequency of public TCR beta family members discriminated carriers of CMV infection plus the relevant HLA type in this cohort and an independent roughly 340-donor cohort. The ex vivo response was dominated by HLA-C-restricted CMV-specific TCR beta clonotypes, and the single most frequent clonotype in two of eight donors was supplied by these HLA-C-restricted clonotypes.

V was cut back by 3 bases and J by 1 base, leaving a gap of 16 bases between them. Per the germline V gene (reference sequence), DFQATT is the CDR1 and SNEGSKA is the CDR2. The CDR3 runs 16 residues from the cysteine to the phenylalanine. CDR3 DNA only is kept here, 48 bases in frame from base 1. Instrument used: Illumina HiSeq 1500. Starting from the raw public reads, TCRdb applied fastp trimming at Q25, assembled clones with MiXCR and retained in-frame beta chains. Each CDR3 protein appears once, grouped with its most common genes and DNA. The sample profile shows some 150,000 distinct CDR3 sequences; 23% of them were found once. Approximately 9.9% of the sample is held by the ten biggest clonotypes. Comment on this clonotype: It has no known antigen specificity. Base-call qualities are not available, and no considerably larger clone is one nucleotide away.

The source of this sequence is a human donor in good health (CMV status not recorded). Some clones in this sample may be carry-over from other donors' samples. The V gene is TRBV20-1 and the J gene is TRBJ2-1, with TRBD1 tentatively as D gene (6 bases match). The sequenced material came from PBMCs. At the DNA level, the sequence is TGCAGTGCTAGGAATCGCGCAGGGGCTTCCTACAATGAGCAGTTCTTC. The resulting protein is CSARNRAGASYNEQFF.